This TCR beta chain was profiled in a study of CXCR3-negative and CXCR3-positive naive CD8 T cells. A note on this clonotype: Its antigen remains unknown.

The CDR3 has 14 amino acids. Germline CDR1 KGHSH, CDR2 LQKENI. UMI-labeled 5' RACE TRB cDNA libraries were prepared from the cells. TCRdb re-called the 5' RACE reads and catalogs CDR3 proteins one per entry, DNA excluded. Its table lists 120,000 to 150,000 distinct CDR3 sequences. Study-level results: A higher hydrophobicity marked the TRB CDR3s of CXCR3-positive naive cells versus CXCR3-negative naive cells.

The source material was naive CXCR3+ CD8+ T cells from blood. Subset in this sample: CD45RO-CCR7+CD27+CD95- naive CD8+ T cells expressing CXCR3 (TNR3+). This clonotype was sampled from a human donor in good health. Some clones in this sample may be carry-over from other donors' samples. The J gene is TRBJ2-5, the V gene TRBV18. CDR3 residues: CASSTATYQETQYF.